Described below is a single T cell receptor beta chain sequence and its context. What it binds is unknown. Hyperthyroidism of Graves' type that showed no ophthalmopathy progression within 18 months was stable. A patient was excluded if there was uncontrolled infection, other autoimmune disease, pregnancy or lactation. Thyroid ultrasound and orbital computed tomography, with clinical symptoms and serum thyroxine and TRAb, informed diagnoses. The source of the sample is a study of T cells in Graves' hyperthyroidism and ophthalmopathy. Authors of the study amplified TCR beta CDR3 regions from RNA transcripts. Using the HTBI primer set, a first-round RT-PCR was run on the TCR CDR3. TCRdb passed the multiplex PCR reads through MiXCR, listing each CDR3 protein once. This table has about 210,000 distinct CDR3 sequences, 15% to 20% appearing once. General study results and limits: A median approximately 6.5 months before onset, the model predicted ophthalmopathy.

The specimen sequenced was blood. This TCR derives from a man aged 50-59 years with Graves' hyperthyroidism.

Written as DNA, the CDR3 is TGTGCCAGCTCAATCGTTACCGGGACAGGAGCCTCTGGGGCCAACGTCCTGACTTTC. This gives the protein CASSIVTGTGASGANVLTF. The genes are TRBV18 and TRBJ2-6; 8 bases match TRBD1. V lost 5 bases, J lost 0 bases, and 12 bases stayed unmatched. Per germline, CDR1 KGHSH and CDR2 LQKENI. The CDR3 has 19 amino acids.